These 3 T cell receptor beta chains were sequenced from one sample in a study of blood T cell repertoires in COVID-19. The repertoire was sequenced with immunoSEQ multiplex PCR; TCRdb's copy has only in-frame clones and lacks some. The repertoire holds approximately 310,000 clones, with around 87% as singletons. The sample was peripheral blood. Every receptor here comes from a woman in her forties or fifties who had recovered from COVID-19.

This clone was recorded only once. The DNA of the CDR3 is TGTGCCAGTAGTATAGGACAGACGAGCACAGATACGCAGTATTTT. Translation gives CASSIGQTSTDTQYF. V is TRBV19 and J is TRBJ2-3, with D possibly being TRBD1 (5 bases). This CDR3 has 15 residues. V lost 1 base and J 0 bases, leaving 8 bases between the germline ends. CDR1 is LNHDA, CDR2 SQIVND, per germline (reference sequence).

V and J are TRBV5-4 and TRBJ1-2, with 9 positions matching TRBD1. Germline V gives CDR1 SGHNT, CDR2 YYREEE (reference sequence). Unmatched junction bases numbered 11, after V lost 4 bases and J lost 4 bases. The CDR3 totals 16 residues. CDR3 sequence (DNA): TGTGCCAGCAGCCCGGGACAGGGCATGTCTAGCTATGGCTACACCTTC. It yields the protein CASSPGQGMSSYGYTF.

For the CDR3, the DNA is TGTGCCAGCAGCACCACCTCGGGGGGCTACGAGCAGTACTTC. Residues: CASSTTSGGYEQYF. The chain combines TRBV7-2 with TRBJ2-7; 7 bases are shared with TRBD2. J was trimmed by 3 bases and V by 5 bases; bases with no gene match: 7. Germline CDR1 and CDR2: SGHTA and FQGNSA. There are 14 residues in the CDR3.